The next 18 T cell receptor beta chains were all read from a single sample in a study of blood T cell repertoires in COVID-19. Profiling relied on immunoSEQ multiplex PCR, and the TCRdb table lists in-frame clones only, not all of them. The sample holds around 300,000 clones, around 88% seen once. Sequencing used peripheral blood. The origin of the receptors is a man aged 25-40 years with active or convalescent COVID-19.

J is TRBJ1-2 and V is TRBV19; D might be TRBD1 (6 bases). The CDR3 totals 15 residues. V was clipped by 5 bases and J by 0 bases, with 13 bases between them. Germline CDR1 is LNHDA and CDR2 is SQIVND (reference sequence). The CDR3, as DNA: TGTGCCAGTAGTGACGACAGGACCGCTAACTATGGCTACACCTTC. This translates into CASSDDRTANYGYTF.

This clone was found a few times. The chain recombines TRBV27 with TRBJ2-2; D is ambiguous. The CDR3 runs 13 residues. CDR1 is MNHEY and CDR2 is SMNVEV in the germline V gene (reference sequence). V lost 2 bases, J lost 8 bases, and 9 bases lay in between. The CDR3 sequence is CASSLNWAGELFF. The DNA of the CDR3 is TGTGCCAGCAGTTTAAATTGGGCGGGGGAGCTGTTTTTT.

The chain links TRBV4-3 to TRBJ1-5; 8 bases are shared with TRBD1. With V trimmed by 3 bases and J by 0 bases, 1 base remained unmatched. CDR3 length: 15 amino acids. Germline V gene sequence: CDR1 LGHNA, CDR2 YSLEER. The CDR3 coding sequence is TGCGCCAGCAGCCAGGACAGGGATAGCAATCAGCCCCAGCATTTT. Its translation is CASSQDRDSNQPQHF.

The CDR3 coding sequence is TGTGCCAGCTCACCCTCGAGGTCCCACGCCTACGAGCAGTACTTC. Encoded protein: CASSPSRSHAYEQYF. The V and J genes are TRBV18 and TRBJ2-7; D uncertain. V was cut by 3 bases and J by 2 bases, with 14 bases left in between. Looked up from germline, CDR1 is KGHSH and CDR2 is LQKENI. The CDR3 length is 15 residues.

This clone has just one count. The rearrangement uses TRBV29-1 and TRBJ1-2; TRBD1 aligns across 11 bases. The V segment lost 7 bases and the J segment 7 bases; nucleotides outside the gene matches: 5. The CDR3 sequence is 12 residues long. From germline, CDR1 is SQVTM and CDR2 ANQGSEA. The CDR3: CSAFGTGGGYTF. CDR3 sequence (DNA): TGCAGCGCCTTTGGGACAGGGGGTGGCTACACCTTC.

In the case of this clone: The sample contains more than one DNA sequence encoding this CDR3. V usage is TRBV7-3 and J usage is TRBJ2-3; 15 bases are shared with TRBD2. The CDR3 has 16 amino acids. After removal of 4 bases from V and 4 bases from J, the junction contained 3 bases not matched to a gene. Germline assignment: CDR1 SGHTA and CDR2 FQGTGA. CDR3 coding DNA: TGTGCCAGCAGCTCCGGACTAGCGGGAGGGGCAGATACGCAGTATTTT. Amino acids: CASSSGLAGGADTQYF.

This chain joins TRBV12-5 and TRBJ1-4, with D unresolved. Germline V gene data show CDR1 as LGHNT and CDR2 as FRNRAP. Trimming stripped 6 bases from V and 8 bases from J, with 10 bases between. The CDR3 spans 12 residues. The chain's CDR3 is CASGRLEEKLFF. DNA for the CDR3: TGTGCTAGTGGGCGGCTCGAGGAAAAACTGTTTTTT.

This clone appeared a single time. The chain links TRBV6-5 to TRBJ2-3, with 7 positions matching TRBD1. Trimming removed 6 bases from V and 2 bases from J; junction bases left unmatched: 5. Germline-derived CDR1 and CDR2 are MNHEY and SVGAGI. The CDR3 extends over 14 amino acids. Here the CDR3 reads CASSPGQITDTQYF. The CDR3 DNA reads as TGTGCCAGCAGCCCGGGACAGATCACAGATACGCAGTATTTT.

The V and J genes are TRBV5-4 and TRBJ2-1; 7 nucleotides align to TRBD2. The V segment lost 0 bases and the J segment 6 bases; nucleotides outside the gene matches: 12. This CDR3 is built from 17 residues. Germline assignment: CDR1 SGHNT and CDR2 YYREEE (reference sequence). CDR3 in DNA: TGTGCCAGCAGCTTGGACTTGTGGTCGGCTAGCGGCAATGAGCAGTTCTTC. Translated: CASSLDLWSASGNEQFF.

The chain carries TRBV2 and TRBJ2-7; 11 nucleotides line up with TRBD1. The germline V gene has CDR1 SNHLY and CDR2 FYNNEI. The ends lost 6 bases at V and 7 bases at J; junction bases unmatched: 11. The CDR3 is 15 amino acids. CDR3 DNA sequence: TGTGCCAGCAGACCTCCCGGACAGGGGGCGAGGGAGCAGTACTTC. Translated: CASRPPGQGAREQYF.

This clone was counted a single time. V is TRBV6-4 and J is TRBJ2-1, with unresolved D. The CDR3 runs to 11 residues. With 3 bases removed from V and 15 bases from J, the gap between germline ends came to 12 bases. CDR1 is MRHNA and CDR2 is SNTAGT in the germline V gene. The CDR3 DNA follows: TGTGCCAGCAGTGAGTCCCCATGGCCGTTCTTC. Translation gives CASSESPWPFF.

The chain employs TRBV7-3 and TRBJ2-1; D perhaps matches TRBD1 (6 bases). The CDR3 extends over 16 amino acids. V gave up 1 base and J gave up 9 bases, with 19 bases separating them. Germline V gene sequence: CDR1 SGHTA, CDR2 FQGTGA. The CDR3 sequence is CASSLMGHGVKSEQFF. CDR3 DNA sequence: TGTGCCAGCAGCTTAATGGGACATGGGGTCAAAAGTGAGCAGTTCTTC.

The chain links TRBV9 to TRBJ1-4; the D gene is possibly TRBD1 (6 bases). CDR3 length: 15 amino acids. Germline V gene data show CDR1 as SGDLS and CDR2 as YYNGEE. V lost 3 bases, J lost 8 bases, and 17 bases lay in between. CDR3 in DNA: TGTGCCAGCAGCGCGGGGGGGCCAGGGGCCGAAAAACTGTTTTTT. As protein: CASSAGGPGAEKLFF.

The chain couples TRBV19 to TRBJ1-2, with D perhaps matching TRBD1 (6 bases). Germline V gives CDR1 LNHDA, CDR2 SQIVND (reference sequence). Trimming stripped 1 base from V and 8 bases from J, with 11 bases between. The CDR3 has 13 amino acids. DNA of the CDR3: TGTGCCAGTAGTATAGGACAGGCCTCCGGCTACACCTTC. Protein sequence: CASSIGQASGYTF.

The chain couples TRBV14 to TRBJ1-2, with TRBD1 identical over 11 bases. The CDR3 is made up of 16 amino acids. The V gene end was trimmed by 2 bases and the J gene end by 5 bases; junction bases not matched to a gene: 7. The germline V gene has CDR1 SGHDN and CDR2 FVKESK. CDR3 amino acids: CASSQLDRGRKYGYTF. In nucleotides, the CDR3 is TGTGCCAGCAGCCAACTGGACAGGGGGCGCAAATATGGCTACACCTTC.

V usage is TRBV11-2 and J usage is TRBJ2-7, with 13 bases aligning to TRBD2. J lost 8 bases, V lost 3 bases, and 10 bases had no gene match. In germline, CDR1 is SGHAT, CDR2 FQNNGV. The CDR3 runs 16 residues. The CDR3 bases are TGTGCCAGCAGCTTCGGGACTAGCGGGAAAAATGAAAAGCAGTACTTC. Protein product: CASSFGTSGKNEKQYF.

This clone was observed once. The chain combines TRBV18 with TRBJ2-7, with 7 positions matching TRBD1. Germline V lookup: CDR1 KGHSH, CDR2 LQKENI. Trimming cost V 3 bases and J 3 bases; bases outside gene matches: 5. CDR3 size: 14 residues. For the CDR3, the DNA is TGTGCCAGCTCACCTTCATGGGACAGCTACGAGCAGTACTTC. It encodes CASSPSWDSYEQYF.

The chain is built from TRBV2 and TRBJ2-1; tentative D call: TRBD2 (6 bases). Trimming shortened V by 6 bases and J by 4 bases, and 16 bases separated the two germline ends. Per the germline V gene, CDR1 is SNHLY and CDR2 is FYNNEI. The CDR3 totals 15 residues. This chain's CDR3 is CASRPSAGLYNEQFF. Written as DNA, the CDR3 is TGTGCCAGCAGACCTTCGGCGGGGCTTTACAATGAGCAGTTCTTC.